This passage covers 11 T cell receptor beta chains from one sample sequenced in a study of PD-1 blockade in mismatch repair-deficient tumors. Produced via immunoSEQ multiplex PCR; TCRdb's table is partial and in-frame only. There are approximately 13,000 clones in the sample; approximately 86% occur only once, and over 4.5% lies in the top ten. Time point indicated: approximately 9-day in vitro stimulation with candidate neoantigen peptide 6. These receptors have no known antigen. The specimen was cells cultured in vitro, collected from a patient treated with pembrolizumab. These receptors were obtained from an adult with mismatch repair-deficient cancer.

The chain joins TRBV28 to TRBJ2-1; D is unclear. CDR1 MDHEN and CDR2 SYDVKM come from the germline V gene. The CDR3 sequence is 12 residues long. Trimming left V 2 bases short and J 9 bases short, with 8 bases between. The CDR3 DNA reads TGTGCCAGCAGTTTAATGAGCGCTGAGCAGTTCTTC. Its translation is CASSLMSAEQFF.

The chain is built from TRBV5-4 and TRBJ1-1, with 10 bases that match TRBD1. This CDR3 comprises 14 residues. In germline, CDR1 is SGHNT, CDR2 YYREEE (reference sequence). Unmatched junction bases numbered 1, after V lost 4 bases and J lost 1 base. CDR3 sequence (DNA): TGTGCCAGCAGCAGGGACAGGGGGAACACTGAAGCTTTCTTT. Translation gives CASSRDRGNTEAFF. Filled out from reference TRBV5-4 and TRBJ1-1, the complete variable domain reads ETGVTQSPTHLIKTRGQQVTLRCSSQSGHNTVSWYQQALGQGPQFIFQYYREEENGRGNFPPRFSGLQFPNYSSELNVNALELDDSALYLCASSRDRGNTEAFFGQGTRLTVV.

The chain links TRBV28 to TRBJ1-2; TRBD1 is a possible D gene (6 bases). The V end lost 2 bases, the J end lost 7 bases, and 14 bases lay between the germline ends. Germline CDR1 and CDR2: MDHEN and SYDVKM. This CDR3 has 14 amino acids. The CDR3 loop is CASSLTPNRVGYTF. The DNA of the CDR3 is TGTGCCAGCAGTTTAACCCCGAACAGGGTTGGCTACACCTTC.

The chain is built from TRBV7-3 and TRBJ2-1, with TRBD2 matching over 7 bases. The CDR3 contains 15 residues. V lost 2 bases to trimming and J lost 6 bases; unmatched junction nucleotides: 7. Germline V gene data show CDR1 as SGHTA and CDR2 as FQGTGA. CDR3 protein: CASSLAGDLGNEQFF. In nucleotides, the CDR3 is TGTGCCAGCAGCTTAGCGGGAGATCTAGGCAATGAGCAGTTCTTC.

The rearrangement joins TRBV7-9 to TRBJ2-1; 7 nucleotides agree with TRBD1. J was trimmed by 5 bases and V by 7 bases; bases with no gene match: 8. Germline assignment: CDR1 SEHNR and CDR2 FQNEAQ (reference sequence). This CDR3 comprises 14 residues. CDR3 sequence reads: CASKETGVHNEQFF. For the CDR3, the DNA is TGTGCCAGCAAAGAAACAGGGGTACACAATGAGCAGTTCTTC.

V and J are TRBV6-6 and TRBJ1-4; the D is unclear. The CDR3 totals 14 residues. Trimming left V 2 bases short and J 5 bases short, with 9 bases between. The germline V gene encodes CDR1 MNHNY and CDR2 SVGAGI (reference sequence). CDR3 DNA sequence: TGTGCCAGCAGTTACGGACGGAGGAATGAAAAACTGTTTTTT. Its translation: CASSYGRRNEKLFF.

The chain carries TRBV27 and TRBJ2-1, with TRBD1 identical over 7 bases. V lost 6 bases to trimming and J lost 0 bases; unmatched junction nucleotides: 8. The CDR3 loop spans 16 amino acids. CDR1 is MNHEY and CDR2 is SMNVEV in the germline V gene (reference sequence). CDR3 loop: CASSPTGAPSYNEQFF. The CDR3 coding sequence is TGTGCCAGCAGCCCTACAGGGGCGCCCTCCTACAATGAGCAGTTCTTC.

The rearrangement joins TRBV28 to TRBJ1-1; D is unresolved. This CDR3 comprises 13 residues. Germline values: CDR1 MDHEN, CDR2 SYDVKM. Trimming stripped 6 bases from V and 4 bases from J, with 12 bases between. CDR3 region: CASSRERITEAFF. In DNA, the CDR3 is TGTGCCAGCAGCCGGGAGAGGATCACTGAAGCTTTCTTT. The full variable domain, completed using reference TRBV28 and TRBJ1-1, is DVKVTQSSRYLVKRTGEKVFLECVQDMDHENMFWYRQDPGLGLRLIYFSYDVKMKEKGDIPEGYSVSREKKERFSLILESASTNQTSMYLCASSRERITEAFFGQGTRLTVV.

The CDR3 loop is CASSSQTGAFETQYF. In DNA, the CDR3 is TGTGCCAGCAGCTCCCAGACAGGGGCATTTGAGACCCAGTACTTC. The chain uses TRBV11-1 and TRBJ2-5; TRBD1 matches at 8 bases. This CDR3 comprises 15 residues. The germline V gene has CDR1 SGHAT and CDR2 FQDESV (reference sequence). V shed 4 bases, J shed 5 bases, and the junction held 9 bases outside the gene matches.

The chain carries TRBV6-1 and TRBJ2-5; D is perhaps TRBD1 (6 bases). Germline values: CDR1 MNHNS, CDR2 SASEGT. The CDR3 is 15 residues long. The germline V and J ends were trimmed by 7 bases and 5 bases, with 20 bases remaining between them. As DNA, the CDR3 is TGTGCCAGCACCTACCACCCAGGGGACGCGGAGACCCAGTACTTC. Translation gives CASTYHPGDAETQYF.

J is TRBJ2-5 and V is TRBV9, with 7 nucleotides matching TRBD1. The CDR3 has 14 amino acids. V shed 2 bases, J shed 1 base, and the junction held 2 bases outside the gene matches. Germline CDR1 SGDLS, CDR2 YYNGEE. Here the CDR3 reads CASSVGTAQETQYF. The CDR3 DNA reads TGTGCCAGCAGCGTTGGGACAGCCCAAGAGACCCAGTACTTC.